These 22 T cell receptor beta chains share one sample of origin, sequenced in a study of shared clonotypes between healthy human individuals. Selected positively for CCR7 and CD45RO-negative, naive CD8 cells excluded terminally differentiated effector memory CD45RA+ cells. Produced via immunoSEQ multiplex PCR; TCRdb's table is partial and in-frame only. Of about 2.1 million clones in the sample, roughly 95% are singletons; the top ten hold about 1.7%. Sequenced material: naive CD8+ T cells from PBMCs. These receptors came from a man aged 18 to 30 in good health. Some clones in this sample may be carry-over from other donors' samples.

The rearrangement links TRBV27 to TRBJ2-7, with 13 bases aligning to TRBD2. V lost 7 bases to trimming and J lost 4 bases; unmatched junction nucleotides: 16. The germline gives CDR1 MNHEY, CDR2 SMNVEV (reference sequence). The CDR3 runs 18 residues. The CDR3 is CASKLAGLAGASRYEQYF. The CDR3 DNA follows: TGTGCCAGCAAGCTCGCTGGACTAGCGGGGGCTTCACGATACGAGCAGTACTTC.

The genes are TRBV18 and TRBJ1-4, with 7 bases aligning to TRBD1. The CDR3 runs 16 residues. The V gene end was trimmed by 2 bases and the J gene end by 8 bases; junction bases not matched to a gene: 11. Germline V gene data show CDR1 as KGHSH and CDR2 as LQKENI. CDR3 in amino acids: CASSPADRVRGEKLFF. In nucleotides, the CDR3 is TGTGCCAGCTCACCAGCTGACAGGGTCAGGGGAGAAAAACTGTTTTTT.

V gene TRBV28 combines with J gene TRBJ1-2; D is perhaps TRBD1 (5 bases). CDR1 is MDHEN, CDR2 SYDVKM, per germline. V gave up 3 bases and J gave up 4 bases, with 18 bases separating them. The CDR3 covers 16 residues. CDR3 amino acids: CASSFMTETIVYGYTF. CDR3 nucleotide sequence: TGTGCCAGCAGTTTTATGACAGAAACGATCGTCTATGGCTACACCTTC.

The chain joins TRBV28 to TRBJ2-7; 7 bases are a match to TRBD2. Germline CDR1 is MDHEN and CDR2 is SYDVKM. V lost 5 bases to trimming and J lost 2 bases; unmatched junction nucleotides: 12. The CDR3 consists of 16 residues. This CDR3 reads CASSTGLVPSPYEQYF. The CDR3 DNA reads TGTGCCAGCAGTACCGGACTAGTCCCAAGTCCCTACGAGCAGTACTTC.

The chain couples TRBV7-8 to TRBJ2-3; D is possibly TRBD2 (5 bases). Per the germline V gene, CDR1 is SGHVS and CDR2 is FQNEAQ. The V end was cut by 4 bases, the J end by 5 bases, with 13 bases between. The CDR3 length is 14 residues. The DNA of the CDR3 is TGTGCCAGCAGCTGGGGTGCGGGTCGAGATACGCAGTATTTT. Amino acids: CASSWGAGRDTQYF.

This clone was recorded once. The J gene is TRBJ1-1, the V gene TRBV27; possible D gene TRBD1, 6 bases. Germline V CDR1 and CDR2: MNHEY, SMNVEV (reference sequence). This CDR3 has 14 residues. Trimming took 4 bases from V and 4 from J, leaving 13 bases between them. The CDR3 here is CASSSLGGVTEAFF. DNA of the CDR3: TGTGCCAGCAGTTCCCTGGGGGGCGTCACTGAAGCTTTCTTT.

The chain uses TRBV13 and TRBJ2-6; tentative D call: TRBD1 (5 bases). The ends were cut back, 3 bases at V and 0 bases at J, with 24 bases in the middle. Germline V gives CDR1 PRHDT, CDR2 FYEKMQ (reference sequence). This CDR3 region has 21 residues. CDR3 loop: CASSFSSHADRTISGANVLTF. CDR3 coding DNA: TGTGCCAGCAGCTTTTCCAGCCACGCCGACAGAACCATCTCTGGGGCCAACGTCCTGACTTTC.

The CDR3 loop is CASQGTDTQYF. CDR3 nucleotide sequence: TGTGCTAGCCAGGGAACAGATACGCAGTATTTT. The chain has TRBV12-5 and TRBJ2-3; D is possibly TRBD1 (5 bases). The CDR3 runs 11 residues. The ends were cut back, 9 bases at V and 3 bases at J, with 7 bases in the middle. The germline gives CDR1 LGHNT, CDR2 FRNRAP.

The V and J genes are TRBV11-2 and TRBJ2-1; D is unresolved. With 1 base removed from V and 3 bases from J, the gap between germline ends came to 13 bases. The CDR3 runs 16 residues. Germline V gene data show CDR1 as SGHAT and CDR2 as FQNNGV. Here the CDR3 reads CASSLGARINYNEQFF. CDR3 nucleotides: TGTGCCAGCAGCTTAGGAGCTAGAATTAACTACAATGAGCAGTTCTTC.

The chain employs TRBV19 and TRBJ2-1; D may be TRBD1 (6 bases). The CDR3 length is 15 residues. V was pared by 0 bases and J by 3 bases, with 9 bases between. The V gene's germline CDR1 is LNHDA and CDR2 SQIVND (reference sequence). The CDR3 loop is CASSIDLDSYNEQFF. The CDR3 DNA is TGTGCCAGTAGTATAGACCTGGACAGCTACAATGAGCAGTTCTTC.

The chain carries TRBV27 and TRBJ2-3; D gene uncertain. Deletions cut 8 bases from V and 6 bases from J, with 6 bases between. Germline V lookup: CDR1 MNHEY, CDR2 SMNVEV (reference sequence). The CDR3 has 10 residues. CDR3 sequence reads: CASGYDTQYF. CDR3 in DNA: TGTGCCAGCGGCTACGATACGCAGTATTTT.

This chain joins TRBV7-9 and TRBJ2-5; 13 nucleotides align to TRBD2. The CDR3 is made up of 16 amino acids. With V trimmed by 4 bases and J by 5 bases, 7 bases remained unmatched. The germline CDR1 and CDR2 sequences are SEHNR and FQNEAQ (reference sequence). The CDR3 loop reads CASSSPLAGGRETQYF. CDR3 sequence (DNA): TGTGCCAGCAGCTCCCCACTAGCGGGAGGGCGGGAGACCCAGTACTTC.

The CDR3 nucleotides are TGTGCCAGTAGTCCGGGACAGGGGCCCAACTATGGCTACACCTTC. It specifies CASSPGQGPNYGYTF. The rearrangement uses TRBV19 and TRBJ1-2, with 10 positions matching TRBD1. The germline gives CDR1 LNHDA, CDR2 SQIVND (reference sequence). This CDR3 region has 15 residues. The junction had 5 bases not matched to a gene; V was cut back by 5 bases and J by 2 bases.

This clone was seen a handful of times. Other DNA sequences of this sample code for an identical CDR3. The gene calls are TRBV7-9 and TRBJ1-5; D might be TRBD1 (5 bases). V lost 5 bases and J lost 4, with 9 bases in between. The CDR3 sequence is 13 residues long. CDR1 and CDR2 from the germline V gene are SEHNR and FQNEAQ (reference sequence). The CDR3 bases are TGTGCCAGCAGCCCGGGGGGTAATCAGCCCCAGCATTTT. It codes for CASSPGGNQPQHF.

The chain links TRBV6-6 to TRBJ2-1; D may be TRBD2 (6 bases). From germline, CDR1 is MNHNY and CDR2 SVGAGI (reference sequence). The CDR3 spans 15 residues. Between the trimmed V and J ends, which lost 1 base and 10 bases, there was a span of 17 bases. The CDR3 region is CASSYWPSSAQEQFF. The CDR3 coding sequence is TGTGCCAGCAGTTACTGGCCCTCTAGCGCTCAAGAGCAGTTCTTC.

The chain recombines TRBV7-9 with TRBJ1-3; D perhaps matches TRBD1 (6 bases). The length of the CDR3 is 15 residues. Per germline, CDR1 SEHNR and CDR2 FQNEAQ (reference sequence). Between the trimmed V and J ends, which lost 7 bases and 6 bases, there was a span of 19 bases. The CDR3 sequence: CASTGGGYTENTIYF. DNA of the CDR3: TGTGCCAGCACCGGCGGGGGCTATACAGAAAACACCATATATTTT.

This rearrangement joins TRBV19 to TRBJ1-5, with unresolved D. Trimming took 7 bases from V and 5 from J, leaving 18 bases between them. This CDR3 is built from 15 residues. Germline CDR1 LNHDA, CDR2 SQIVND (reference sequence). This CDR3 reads CASTKGLPGDQPQHF. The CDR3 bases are TGTGCCAGTACCAAGGGTCTCCCAGGAGATCAGCCCCAGCATTTT.

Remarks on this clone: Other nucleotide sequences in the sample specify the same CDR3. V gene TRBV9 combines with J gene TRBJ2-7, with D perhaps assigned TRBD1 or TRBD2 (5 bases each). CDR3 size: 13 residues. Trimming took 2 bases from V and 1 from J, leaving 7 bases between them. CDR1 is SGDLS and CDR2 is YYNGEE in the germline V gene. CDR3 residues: CASSVGASYEQYF. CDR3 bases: TGTGCCAGCAGCGTCGGGGCTTCCTACGAGCAGTACTTC.

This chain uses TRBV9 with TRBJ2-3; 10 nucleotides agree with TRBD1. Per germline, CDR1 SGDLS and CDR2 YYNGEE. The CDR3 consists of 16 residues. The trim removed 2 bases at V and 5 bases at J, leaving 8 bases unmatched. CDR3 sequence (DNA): TGTGCCAGCAGCGTGAGAGGACAGGGGGAGGTAGATACGCAGTATTTT. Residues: CASSVRGQGEVDTQYF.

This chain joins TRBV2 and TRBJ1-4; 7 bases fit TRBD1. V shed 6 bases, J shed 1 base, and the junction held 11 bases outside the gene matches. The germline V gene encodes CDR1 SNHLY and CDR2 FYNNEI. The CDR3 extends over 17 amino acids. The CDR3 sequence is CASRVRDSFRTNEKLFF. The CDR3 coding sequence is TGTGCCAGCAGAGTCCGGGACAGCTTTCGAACTAATGAAAAACTGTTTTTT. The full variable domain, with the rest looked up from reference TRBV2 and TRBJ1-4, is EPEVTQTPSHQVTQMGQEVILRCVPISNHLYFYWYRQILGQKVEFLVSFYNNEISEKSEIFDDQFSVERPDGSNFTLKIRSTKLEDSAMYFCASRVRDSFRTNEKLFFGSGTQLSVL.

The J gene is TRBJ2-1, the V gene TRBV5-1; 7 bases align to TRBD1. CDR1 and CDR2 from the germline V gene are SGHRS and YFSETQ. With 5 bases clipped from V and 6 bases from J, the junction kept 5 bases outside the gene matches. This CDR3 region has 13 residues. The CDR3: CASSRQGGNEQFF. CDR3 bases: TGCGCCAGCAGTCGACAGGGCGGCAATGAGCAGTTCTTC.

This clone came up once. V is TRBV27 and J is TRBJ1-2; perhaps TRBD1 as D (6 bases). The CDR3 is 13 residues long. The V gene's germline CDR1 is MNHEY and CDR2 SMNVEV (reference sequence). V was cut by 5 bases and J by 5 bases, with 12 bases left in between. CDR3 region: CASSITGWYGYTF. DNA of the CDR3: TGTGCCAGCAGTATTACAGGGTGGTATGGCTACACCTTC.